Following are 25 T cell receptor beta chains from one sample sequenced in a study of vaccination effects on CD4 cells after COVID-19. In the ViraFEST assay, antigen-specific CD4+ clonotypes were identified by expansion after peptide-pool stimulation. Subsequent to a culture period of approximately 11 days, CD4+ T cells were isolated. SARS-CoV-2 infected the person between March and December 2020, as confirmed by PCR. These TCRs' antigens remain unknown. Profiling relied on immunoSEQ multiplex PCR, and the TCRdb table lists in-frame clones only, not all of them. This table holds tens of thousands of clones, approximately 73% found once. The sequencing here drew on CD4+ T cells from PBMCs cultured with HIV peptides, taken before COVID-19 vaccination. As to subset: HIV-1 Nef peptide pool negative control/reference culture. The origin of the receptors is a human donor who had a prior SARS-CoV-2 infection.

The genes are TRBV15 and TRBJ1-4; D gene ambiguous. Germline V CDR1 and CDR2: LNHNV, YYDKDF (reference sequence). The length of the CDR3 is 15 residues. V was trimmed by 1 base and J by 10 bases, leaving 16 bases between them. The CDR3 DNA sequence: TGTGCCACCAGCAGAGGAGGGAGGATGGGATCAAAACTGTTTTTT. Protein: CATSRGGRMGSKLFF.

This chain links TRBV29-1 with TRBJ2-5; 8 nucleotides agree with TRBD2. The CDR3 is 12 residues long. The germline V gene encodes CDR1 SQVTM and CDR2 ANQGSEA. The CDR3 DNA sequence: TGCACCGCGGGAGGTGTTTCCGAGACCCAGTACTTC. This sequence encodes CTAGGVSETQYF.

The CDR3 coding sequence is TGTGCCAGCAGGGTAGCGGGGAAGAGCACAGATACGCAGTATTTT. Its protein product is CASRVAGKSTDTQYF. The V and J genes are TRBV6-5 and TRBJ2-3, with 8 bases matching TRBD2. The germline CDR1 and CDR2 sequences are MNHEY and SVGAGI. The CDR3 spans 15 residues. After removal of 6 bases from V and 0 bases from J, the junction contained 5 bases not matched to a gene.

The CDR3 protein is CASRETGTYEQYF. The CDR3 nucleotides are TGTGCCAGCAGGGAGACAGGGACCTACGAGCAGTACTTC. This sequence joins TRBV6-5 and TRBJ2-7, with TRBD1 matching 7 bases. The V and J ends lost 6 bases and 2 bases, in that order; junction bases with no gene match: 4. Germline values: CDR1 MNHEY, CDR2 SVGAGI. The CDR3 runs 13 residues.

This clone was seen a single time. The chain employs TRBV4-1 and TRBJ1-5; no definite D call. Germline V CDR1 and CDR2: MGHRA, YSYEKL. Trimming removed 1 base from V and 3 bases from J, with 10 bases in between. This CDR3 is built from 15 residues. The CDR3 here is CASSQVQGLNQPQHF. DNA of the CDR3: TGCGCCAGCAGCCAAGTCCAAGGCCTCAATCAGCCCCAGCATTTT.

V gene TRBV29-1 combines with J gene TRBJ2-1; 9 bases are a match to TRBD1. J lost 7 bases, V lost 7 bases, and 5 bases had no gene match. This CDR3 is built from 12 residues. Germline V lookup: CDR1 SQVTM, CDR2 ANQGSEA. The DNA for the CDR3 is TGCAGCGCGGGACAGGGTTGGAATGAGCAGTTCTTC. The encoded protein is CSAGQGWNEQFF.

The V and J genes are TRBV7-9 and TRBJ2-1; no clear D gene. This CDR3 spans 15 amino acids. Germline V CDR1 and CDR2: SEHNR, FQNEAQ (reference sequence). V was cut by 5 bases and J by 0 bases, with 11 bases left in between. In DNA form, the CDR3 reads TGTGCCAGCAGCAGAGGTCGGAGCTCCTACAATGAGCAGTTCTTC. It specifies CASSRGRSSYNEQFF.

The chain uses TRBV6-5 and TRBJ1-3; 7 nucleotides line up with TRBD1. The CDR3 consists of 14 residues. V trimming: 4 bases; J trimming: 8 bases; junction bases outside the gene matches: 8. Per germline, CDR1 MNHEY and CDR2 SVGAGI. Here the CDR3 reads CASSFGTAFDTIYF. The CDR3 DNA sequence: TGTGCCAGCAGTTTCGGGACAGCATTTGACACCATATATTTT.

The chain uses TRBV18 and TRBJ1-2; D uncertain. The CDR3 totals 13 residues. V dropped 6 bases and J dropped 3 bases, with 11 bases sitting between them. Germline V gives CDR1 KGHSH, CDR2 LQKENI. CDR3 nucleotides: TGTGCCAGCTCGCAGGAGGAGGACTATGGCTACACCTTC. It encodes CASSQEEDYGYTF.

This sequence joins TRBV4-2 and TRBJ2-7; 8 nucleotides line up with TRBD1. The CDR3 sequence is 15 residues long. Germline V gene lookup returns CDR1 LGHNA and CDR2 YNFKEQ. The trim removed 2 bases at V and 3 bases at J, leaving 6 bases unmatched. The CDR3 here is CASSQSGTGFYEQYF. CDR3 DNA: TGTGCCAGCAGCCAATCCGGGACAGGCTTCTACGAGCAGTACTTC.

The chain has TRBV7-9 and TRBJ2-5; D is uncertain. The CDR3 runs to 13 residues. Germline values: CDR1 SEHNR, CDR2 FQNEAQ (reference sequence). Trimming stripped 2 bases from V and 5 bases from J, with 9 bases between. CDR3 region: CASSLSGFETQYF. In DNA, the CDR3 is TGTGCCAGCAGCTTAAGTGGATTCGAGACCCAGTACTTC.

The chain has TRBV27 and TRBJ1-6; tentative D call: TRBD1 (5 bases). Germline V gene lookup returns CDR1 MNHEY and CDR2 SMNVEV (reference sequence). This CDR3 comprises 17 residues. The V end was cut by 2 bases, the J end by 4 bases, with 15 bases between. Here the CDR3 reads CASSLRPRGNYNSPLHF. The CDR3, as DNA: TGTGCCAGCAGTTTACGCCCCCGGGGGAATTATAATTCACCCCTCCACTTT.

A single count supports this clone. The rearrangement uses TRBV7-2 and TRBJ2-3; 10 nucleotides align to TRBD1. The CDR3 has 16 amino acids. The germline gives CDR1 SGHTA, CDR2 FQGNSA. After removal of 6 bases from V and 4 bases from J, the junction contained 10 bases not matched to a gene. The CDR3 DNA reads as TGTGCCAGCAGGAGAACCGGGACAGGGGTAGCAGATACGCAGTATTTT. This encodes CASRRTGTGVADTQYF. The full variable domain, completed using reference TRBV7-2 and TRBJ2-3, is GAGVSQSPSNKVTEKGKDVELRCDPISGHTALYWYRQSLGQGLEFLIYFQGNSAPDKSGLPSDRFSAERTGGSVSTLTIQRTQQEDSAVYLCASRRTGTGVADTQYFGPGTRLTVL.

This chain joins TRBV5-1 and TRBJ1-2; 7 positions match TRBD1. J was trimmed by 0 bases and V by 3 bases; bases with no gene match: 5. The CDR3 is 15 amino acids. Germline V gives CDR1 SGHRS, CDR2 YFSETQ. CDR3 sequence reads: CASSYRGGPNYGYTF. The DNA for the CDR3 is TGCGCCAGCAGCTACAGGGGCGGACCTAACTATGGCTACACCTTC.

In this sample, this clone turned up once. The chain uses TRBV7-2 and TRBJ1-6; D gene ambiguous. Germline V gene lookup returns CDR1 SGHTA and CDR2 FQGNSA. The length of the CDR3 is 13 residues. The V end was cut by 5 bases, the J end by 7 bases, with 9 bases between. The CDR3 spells CASSLQRNSPLHF. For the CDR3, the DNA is TGTGCCAGCAGCCTACAAAGAAATTCACCCCTCCACTTT. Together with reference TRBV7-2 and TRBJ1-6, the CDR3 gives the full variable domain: GAGVSQSPSNKVTEKGKDVELRCDPISGHTALYWYRQSLGQGLEFLIYFQGNSAPDKSGLPSDRFSAERTGGSVSTLTIQRTQQEDSAVYLCASSLQRNSPLHFGNGTRLTVT.

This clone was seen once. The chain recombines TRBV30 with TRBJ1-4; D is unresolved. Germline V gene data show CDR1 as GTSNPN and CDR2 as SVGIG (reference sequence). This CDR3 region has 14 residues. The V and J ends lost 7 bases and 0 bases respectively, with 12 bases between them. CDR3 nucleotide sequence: TGTGCCTCCCCCGGCAGAACAACTAATGAAAAACTGTTTTTT. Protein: CASPGRTTNEKLFF.

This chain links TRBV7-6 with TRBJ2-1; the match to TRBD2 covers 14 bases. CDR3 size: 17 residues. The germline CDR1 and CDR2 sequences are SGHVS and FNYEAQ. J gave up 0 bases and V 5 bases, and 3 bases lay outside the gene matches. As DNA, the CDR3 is TGTGCCAGCAGCCCGGGACTAGCGGGAGTCTCCTACAATGAGCAGTTCTTC. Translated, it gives CASSPGLAGVSYNEQFF.

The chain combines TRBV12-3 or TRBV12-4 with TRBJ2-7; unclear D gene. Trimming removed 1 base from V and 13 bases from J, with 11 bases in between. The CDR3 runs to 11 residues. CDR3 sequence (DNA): TGTGCCAGCAGTTTAGGACATCTACGATACTTC. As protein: CASSLGHLRYF.

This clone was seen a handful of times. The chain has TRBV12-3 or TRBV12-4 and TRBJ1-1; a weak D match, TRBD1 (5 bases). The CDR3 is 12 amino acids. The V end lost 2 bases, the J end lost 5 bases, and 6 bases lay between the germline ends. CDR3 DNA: TGTGCCAGCAGTTTAAGGGGAACTGAAGCTTTCTTT. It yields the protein CASSLRGTEAFF.

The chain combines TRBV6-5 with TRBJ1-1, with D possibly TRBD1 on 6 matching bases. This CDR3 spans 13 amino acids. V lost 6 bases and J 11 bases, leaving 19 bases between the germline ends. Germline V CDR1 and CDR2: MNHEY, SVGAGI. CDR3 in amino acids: CASRRQDGGLAFF. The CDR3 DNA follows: TGTGCCAGCAGGAGACAGGACGGAGGGTTGGCTTTCTTT.

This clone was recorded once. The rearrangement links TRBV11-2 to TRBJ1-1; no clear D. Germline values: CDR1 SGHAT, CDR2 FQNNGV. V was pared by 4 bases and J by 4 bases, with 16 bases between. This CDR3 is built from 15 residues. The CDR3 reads CASSWIIGRATEAFF. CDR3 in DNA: TGTGCCAGCAGCTGGATCATCGGGAGGGCCACTGAAGCTTTCTTT.

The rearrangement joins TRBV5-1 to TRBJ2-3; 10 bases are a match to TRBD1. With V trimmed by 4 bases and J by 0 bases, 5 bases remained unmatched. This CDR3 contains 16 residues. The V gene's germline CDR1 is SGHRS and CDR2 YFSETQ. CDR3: CASSIGGQGSTDTQYF. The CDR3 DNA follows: TGCGCCAGCAGCATTGGGGGACAGGGGAGCACAGATACGCAGTATTTT. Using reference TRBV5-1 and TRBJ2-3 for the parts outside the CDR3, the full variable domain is KAGVTQTPRYLIKTRGQQVTLSCSPISGHRSVSWYQQTPGQGLQFLFEYFSETQRNKGNFPGRFSGRQFSNSRSEMNVSTLELGDSALYLCASSIGGQGSTDTQYFGPGTRLTVL.

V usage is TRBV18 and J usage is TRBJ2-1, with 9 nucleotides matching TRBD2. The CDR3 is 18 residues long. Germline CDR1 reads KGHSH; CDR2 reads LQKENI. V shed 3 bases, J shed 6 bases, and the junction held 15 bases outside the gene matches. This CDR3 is CASSPAGGFGLFLNEQFF. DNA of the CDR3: TGTGCCAGCTCACCCGCGGGGGGGTTCGGACTATTCCTCAATGAGCAGTTCTTC.

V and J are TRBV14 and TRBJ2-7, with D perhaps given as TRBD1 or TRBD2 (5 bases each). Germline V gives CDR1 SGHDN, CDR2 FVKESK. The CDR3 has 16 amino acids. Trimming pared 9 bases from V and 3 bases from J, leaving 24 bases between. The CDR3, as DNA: TGTGCCAGTTCTTATCTGGCGGGCAGTGGGGGCTACGAGCAGTACTTC. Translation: CASSYLAGSGGYEQYF.

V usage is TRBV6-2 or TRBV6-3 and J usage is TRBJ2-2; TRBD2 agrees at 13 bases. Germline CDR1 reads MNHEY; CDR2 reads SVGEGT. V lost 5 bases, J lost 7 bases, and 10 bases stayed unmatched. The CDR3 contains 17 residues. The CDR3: CASSKPGLAGLLGELFF. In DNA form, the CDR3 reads TGTGCCAGCAGTAAGCCGGGACTAGCGGGACTTCTCGGGGAGCTGTTTTTT.